This entry concerns a single T cell receptor beta chain. Produced via immunoSEQ multiplex PCR; TCRdb's table is partial and in-frame only. The table records about 150,000 clones, just over 85% of them present only once. The data belong to a study of blood T cell repertoires in COVID-19. From germline, CDR1 is SGHRS and CDR2 YFSETQ. V trimming: 4 bases; J trimming: 0 bases; junction bases outside the gene matches: 6. The CDR3 sequence is 15 residues long. This study enrolled people aged about 18 to 100 from 20 to 25 US geographic areas. The sequencing input was PBMCs or T cells enriched from blood (not recorded which). The chain links TRBV5-1 to TRBJ2-5; 7 bases align to TRBD2. This sequence originates from a man in his forties or fifties who had recovered from COVID-19. The DNA for the CDR3 is TGCGCCAGCAGCACGGCCGGGACTAACCAAGAGACCCAGTACTTC. Its protein product is CASSTAGTNQETQYF.